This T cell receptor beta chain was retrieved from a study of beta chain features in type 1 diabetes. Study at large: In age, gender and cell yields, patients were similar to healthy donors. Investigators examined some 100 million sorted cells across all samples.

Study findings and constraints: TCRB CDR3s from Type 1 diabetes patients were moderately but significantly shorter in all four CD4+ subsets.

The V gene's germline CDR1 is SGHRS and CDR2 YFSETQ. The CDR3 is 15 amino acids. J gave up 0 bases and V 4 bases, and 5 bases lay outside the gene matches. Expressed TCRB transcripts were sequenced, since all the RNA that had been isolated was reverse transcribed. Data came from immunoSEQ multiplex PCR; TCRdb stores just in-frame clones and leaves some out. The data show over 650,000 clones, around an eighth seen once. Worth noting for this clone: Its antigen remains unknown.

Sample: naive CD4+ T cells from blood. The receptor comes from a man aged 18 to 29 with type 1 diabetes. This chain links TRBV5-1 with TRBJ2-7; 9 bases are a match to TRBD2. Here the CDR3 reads CASSLTSGNSYEQYF. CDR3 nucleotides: TGCGCCAGCAGCCTGACTAGCGGCAACTCCTACGAGCAGTACTTC.